Presented here are 5 T cell receptor beta chains from one specimen sequenced in a study of blood T cell repertoires in COVID-19. The method was immunoSEQ multiplex PCR; TCRdb's version includes in-frame clones alone and lacks a portion of them. The table has 140,000 or so clones, 84% seen once. The specimen sequenced was peripheral blood. The receptors here all came from a man aged 60 to 75 with active or convalescent COVID-19.

The chain recombines TRBV24-1 with TRBJ2-3, with 9 nucleotides matching TRBD2. Germline CDR1 is KGHDR and CDR2 is SFDVKD. Trimming removed 1 base from V and 4 bases from J; junction bases left unmatched: 2. The CDR3 loop spans 15 amino acids. The CDR3 loop is CATSDLGGRADTQYF. CDR3 coding DNA: TGTGCCACCAGTGATTTAGGCGGGAGGGCAGATACGCAGTATTTT.

This clone has only one observation. The chain couples TRBV2 to TRBJ2-5; D is unclear. Trimming took off 5 bases at V and 6 bases at J, with 13 bases between the two ends. The V gene's germline CDR1 is SNHLY and CDR2 FYNNEI. The CDR3 runs 13 residues. This chain's CDR3 is CASSSGPVQTQYF. CDR3 sequence (DNA): TGTGCCAGCAGTTCTGGGCCAGTCCAGACCCAGTACTTC.

The chain's CDR3 is CASSSSGSVFNEQFF. The CDR3 DNA reads as TGTGCCAGCAGCTCCAGCGGGAGTGTGTTCAATGAGCAGTTCTTC. The V gene is TRBV11-3, the J gene TRBJ2-1, with TRBD2 identical over 8 bases. The CDR3 has 15 amino acids. V lost 4 bases to trimming and J lost 6 bases; unmatched junction nucleotides: 8. CDR1 SGHNT and CDR2 YENEEA come from the germline V gene.

V gene TRBV1 combines with J gene TRBJ2-3; the table's D call of TRBD2 was not tested on the DNA. TRBV1 is noted as a pseudogene. This CDR3 contains 16 residues. CDR3 sequence (DNA): TGCACCAGCAGCCAAGATTGGGGGGGCTGCACAGATACGCAGTATTTT. Translated, it gives CTSSQDWGGCTDTQYF.

The chain uses TRBV19 and TRBJ1-5; 7 bases are shared with TRBD1. CDR3 size: 20 residues. J lost 0 bases, V lost 3 bases, and 17 bases had no gene match. In germline, CDR1 is LNHDA, CDR2 SQIVND (reference sequence). This chain's CDR3 is CASSISGTAREHYSNQPQHF. CDR3 sequence (DNA): TGTGCCAGTAGTATTTCGGGGACAGCGAGAGAGCATTATAGCAATCAGCCCCAGCATTTT.